These 9 T cell receptor beta chains originate from one sample sequenced in a study of T cells in narcolepsy. Assay: immunoSEQ multiplex PCR; the TCRdb copy retains only in-frame clones and omits some. The sample lists around 18,000 clones, over 75% occurring once. The source material was memory (CD45RA-) CD4+ T cells from blood. The receptors shown here come from a human donor in good health.

The chain combines TRBV18 with TRBJ2-3; no reliable D call. The V gene's germline CDR1 is KGHSH and CDR2 LQKENI. CDR3 length: 14 residues. V lost 3 bases and J lost 0, with 7 bases in between. Here the CDR3 DNA reads TGTGCCAGCTCACCGGCAGGTAGCACAGATACGCAGTATTTT. It codes for CASSPAGSTDTQYF.

The chain carries TRBV25-1 and TRBJ1-1; D remains unclear. V shed 4 bases and J shed 5 bases, with 5 bases lying between them. Germline values: CDR1 MGHDK, CDR2 SYGVNS. The CDR3 runs to 11 residues. CDR3 in amino acids: CASSVHTEAFF. In nucleotides, the CDR3 is TGTGCCAGCAGTGTTCATACTGAAGCTTTCTTT.

This chain links TRBV5-4 with TRBJ2-2; 8 nucleotides align to TRBD1. Germline V gene data show CDR1 as SGHNT and CDR2 as YYREEE (reference sequence). The CDR3 runs 15 residues. V shed 5 bases, J shed 6 bases, and the junction held 9 bases outside the gene matches. For the CDR3, the DNA is TGTGCCAGCAGAGTTAACCCAGGGGGCGCCGGGGAGCTGTTTTTT. Its translation is CASRVNPGGAGELFF.

V gene TRBV5-5 combines with J gene TRBJ1-2; D uncertain. V was clipped by 4 bases and J by 5 bases, with 15 bases between them. The CDR3 has 14 amino acids. Germline CDR1 SGHKS, CDR2 YYEKEE (reference sequence). In nucleotides, the CDR3 is TGTGCCAGCAGCGTTTTTGAGATGGGTTATGGCTACACCTTC. Encoded protein: CASSVFEMGYGYTF. The full variable domain, in which reference TRBV5-5 and TRBJ1-2 provide the parts outside the CDR3, is DAGVTQSPTHLIKTRGQQVTLRCSPISGHKSVSWYQQVLGQGPQFIFQYYEKEERGRGNFPDRFSARQFPNYSSELNVNALLLGDSALYLCASSVFEMGYGYTFGSGTRLTVV.

The chain recombines TRBV10-3 with TRBJ2-5, with TRBD2 matching 7 bases. The CDR3 has 15 residues. V shed 3 bases and J 4 bases; nucleotides not matched to a gene: 8. Germline loops: CDR1 ENHRY, CDR2 SYGVKD. The CDR3 reads CAISDSGQVVETQYF. The CDR3 nucleotides are TGTGCCATCAGTGATAGCGGGCAGGTGGTAGAGACCCAGTACTTC.

The chain couples TRBV5-8 to TRBJ2-7, with a tentative D call TRBD1 (6 bases). Germline loops: CDR1 SGHTS, CDR2 YDEGEE. CDR3 length equals 16 residues. V was cut by 3 bases and J by 5 bases, with 21 bases left in between. The CDR3 sequence is CASSSWTARYRDEQYF. Written as DNA, the CDR3 is TGTGCCAGCAGCTCCTGGACAGCCAGGTACAGGGACGAGCAGTACTTC.

This clone has just one count. V gene TRBV11-3 combines with J gene TRBJ2-1, with 8 bases lining up with TRBD1. CDR3 size: 17 residues. Unmatched junction bases numbered 11, after V lost 1 base and J lost 6 bases. Germline CDR1 and CDR2: SGHNT and YENEEA. The CDR3, as DNA: TGTGCCAGCAGCTTAGCCGCTGCGGGACAGGCTGTCAATGAGCAGTTCTTC. Translation: CASSLAAAGQAVNEQFF.

The rearrangement uses TRBV5-1 and TRBJ1-1; 7 bases align to TRBD1. This CDR3 contains 13 residues. V dropped 7 bases and J dropped 1; count of bases not matched to a gene: 4. Germline loops: CDR1 SGHRS, CDR2 YFSETQ. The CDR3 nucleotides are TGCGCCAGCGGCGGGACAGCGAACACTGAAGCTTTCTTT. It specifies CASGGTANTEAFF.

The chain is built from TRBV29-1 and TRBJ1-1, with 7 bases matching TRBD1. V trimming: 8 bases; J trimming: 0 bases; junction bases outside the gene matches: 9. In germline, CDR1 is SQVTM, CDR2 ANQGSEA. This CDR3 has 14 residues. The CDR3: CSFYAGQMNTEAFF. In nucleotides, the CDR3 is TGCAGCTTCTATGCGGGACAGATGAACACTGAAGCTTTCTTT.